This T cell receptor beta chain was captured by sequencing in a study of T cell repertoires in cytomegalovirus infection. Study-level information: It was the public TCR beta signatures that indicated both CMV infection and matching HLA type.

Germline CDR1 is LNHDA and CDR2 is SQIVND (reference sequence). There are 13 residues in the CDR3. V was pared by 7 bases and J by 6 bases, with 8 bases of the junction left unmatched. Notes on the study in general: Summed public TCR beta family frequency identified CMV carriers bearing the relevant HLA.

In its sample, this clonotype was seen a few times. Its cognate antigen is unknown. TCRdb analysed the reads with MiXCR anew, one entry per CDR3 protein. This sample carries fewer than 300,000 distinct CDR3 sequences, roughly 26% of them seen once, and the ten largest clones take around 13%. Sequenced sample: PBMCs. The chain links TRBV19 to TRBJ1-1; 7 bases agree with TRBD1. The source of this sequence is a human donor in good health (CMV status not recorded). Some clones in this sample may be carry-over from other donors' samples. The CDR3 nucleotides read TGTGCCAGTAATCCAGGGGGTCGGGCTGAAGCTTTCTTT. It specifies CASNPGGRAEAFF.